The 3 T cell receptor beta chains presented below share a single source sample, sequenced in a study of beta chain features in type 1 diabetes (dated by TCRdb to 2016 to 2019). Library construction relied on the immunoSEQ multiplex PCR assay. The High Capacity cDNA Reverse Transcription Kit was used to reverse transcribe all of the isolated RNA, meaning that expressed TCRB transcripts were what got sequenced. The immuneACCESS repertoire file appears here via TCRdb, limited to in-frame rearrangements. These files lack a portion of the clones; in checked studies, under half of the deficit traces to unresolved V genes, and the cause of the others is not known. The sample has about half a million clones on record, over 10% of them singletons. The ten largest clones add up to less than 0.06% of the sample. Material: naive CD4+ T cells from blood. In the paper's terms, the cell subset or site label means: true naive CD4+ T cells. The receptors shown here come from a woman younger than 30 in good health.

This clone was recorded at least ten times. The chain carries TRBV29-1 and TRBJ2-7; possibly TRBD1 for D (5 bases). V lost 4 bases to trimming and J lost 6 bases, with 13 bases between them. Germline V CDR1 and CDR2: SQVTM, ANQGSEA. This CDR3 spans 12 amino acids. The chain's CDR3 is CSVVVQVGEQYF. The CDR3 DNA follows: TGCAGCGTTGTAGTACAGGTGGGCGAGCAGTACTTC.

The table lists this clone with a few counts. The chain recombines TRBV7-2 with TRBJ2-3, with 8 positions matching TRBD1. The CDR3 sequence is 17 residues long. The ends lost 2 bases at V and 1 base at J; junction bases unmatched: 8. CDR1 is SGHTA and CDR2 is FQGNSA in the germline V gene. The CDR3 coding sequence is TGTGCCAGCAGCTTACAGTCCGGGACAGGACGCACAGATACGCAGTATTTT. This translates into CASSLQSGTGRTDTQYF.

This clone was detected only a few times. The chain employs TRBV30 and TRBJ2-1; 12 bases agree with TRBD1. V shed 8 bases, J shed 9 bases, and the junction held 2 bases outside the gene matches. Germline values: CDR1 GTSNPN, CDR2 SVGIG (reference sequence). The CDR3 runs 11 residues. The CDR3 region has the DNA TGTGCCCGGGACAGGGGGCGTGAGCAGTTCTTC. Translated: CARDRGREQFF.